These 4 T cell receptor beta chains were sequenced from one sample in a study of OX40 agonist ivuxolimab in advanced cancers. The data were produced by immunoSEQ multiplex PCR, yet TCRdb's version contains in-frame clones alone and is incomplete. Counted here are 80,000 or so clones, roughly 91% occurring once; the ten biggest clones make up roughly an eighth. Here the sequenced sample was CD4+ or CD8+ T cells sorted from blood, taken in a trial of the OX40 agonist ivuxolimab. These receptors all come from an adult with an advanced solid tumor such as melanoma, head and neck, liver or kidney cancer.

Written as DNA, the CDR3 is TGTGCCAGTAGCGGACAGGGAATTAGTTTAAGCTCCTACAATGAGCAGTTCTTC. Translating gives CASSGQGISLSSYNEQFF. The rearrangement uses TRBV19 and TRBJ2-1, with TRBD1 identical over 8 bases. The CDR3 is made up of 18 amino acids. The V segment lost 6 bases and the J segment 0 bases; nucleotides outside the gene matches: 13. The germline CDR1 and CDR2 sequences are LNHDA and SQIVND (reference sequence).

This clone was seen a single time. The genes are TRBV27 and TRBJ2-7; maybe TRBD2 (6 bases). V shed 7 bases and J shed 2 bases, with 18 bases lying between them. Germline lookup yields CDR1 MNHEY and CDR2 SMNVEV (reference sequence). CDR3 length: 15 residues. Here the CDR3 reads CASIATRGDPYEQYF. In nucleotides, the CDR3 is TGTGCCAGCATCGCAACTCGCGGGGACCCCTACGAGCAGTACTTC.

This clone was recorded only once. The CDR3 sequence is CASSLSGTFRAGLAKNIQYF. Here the CDR3 DNA reads TGTGCCAGCAGTTTATCGGGGACGTTTCGGGCCGGACTAGCCAAAAACATTCAGTACTTC. The chain carries TRBV27 and TRBJ2-4, with D perhaps assigned TRBD1 or TRBD2 (5 bases each). From germline, CDR1 is MNHEY and CDR2 SMNVEV (reference sequence). V lost 0 bases and J lost 0, with 21 bases in between. The CDR3 is made up of 20 amino acids.

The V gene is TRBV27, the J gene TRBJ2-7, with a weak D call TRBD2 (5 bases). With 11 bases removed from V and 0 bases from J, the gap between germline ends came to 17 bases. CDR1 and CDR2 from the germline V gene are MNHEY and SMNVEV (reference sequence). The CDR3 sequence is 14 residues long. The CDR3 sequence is CACKPGLYSYEQYF. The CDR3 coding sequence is TGTGCCTGTAAACCCGGACTGTACTCCTACGAGCAGTACTTC.